Sequencing of this T cell receptor beta chain was carried out in a study of radiotherapy plus CTLA-4 blockade in lung cancer. Focal radiation plus CTLA-4 blockade with ipilimumab was administered to patients who had chemo-refractory metastatic non-small-cell lung cancer. This clone was counted only a few times. Its antigen is still unknown. With V trimmed by 4 bases and J by 5 bases, 7 bases remained unmatched. CDR3 length equals 15 residues. Germline V gene lookup returns CDR1 SGHKS and CDR2 YYEKEE (reference sequence). Whole-study findings and limits: Some TCR clones had been derived from tumors. These clones expanded in peripheral blood after radiotherapy plus ipilimumab. Reports state that early shifts in blood T cell clones, with interferon-beta, best predicted response.

Profiled with immunoSEQ multiplex PCR; TCRdb holds only in-frame clones, not every one. The top ten hold 20% to 25% of the sample, which has 20,000 or so clones, roughly 83% seen once. The source of this sequence is a human donor with non-small cell lung cancer whose response to radiotherapy plus ipilimumab could not be evaluated. The J gene is TRBJ2-2, the V gene TRBV5-5; 8 nucleotides match TRBD2. The sample here was peripheral blood, taken from a patient treated with radiotherapy plus ipilimumab. CDR3 in amino acids: CASSISGVVTGELFF. In DNA form, the CDR3 reads TGTGCCAGCAGCATTAGCGGGGTGGTAACCGGGGAGCTGTTTTTT.